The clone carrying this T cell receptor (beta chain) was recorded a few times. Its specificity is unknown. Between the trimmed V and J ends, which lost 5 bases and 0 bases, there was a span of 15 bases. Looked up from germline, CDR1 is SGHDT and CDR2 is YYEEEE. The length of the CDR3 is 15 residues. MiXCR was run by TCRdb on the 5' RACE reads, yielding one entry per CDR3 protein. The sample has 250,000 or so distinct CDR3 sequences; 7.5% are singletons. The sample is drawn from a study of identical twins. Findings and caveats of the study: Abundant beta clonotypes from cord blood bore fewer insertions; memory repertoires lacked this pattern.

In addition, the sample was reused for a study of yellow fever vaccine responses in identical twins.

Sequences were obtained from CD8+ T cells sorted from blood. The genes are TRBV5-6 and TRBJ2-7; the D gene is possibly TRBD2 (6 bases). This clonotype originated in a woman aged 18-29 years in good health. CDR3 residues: CASRSPGDFSYEQYF. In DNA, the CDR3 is TGTGCCAGCAGGTCCCCCGGGGACTTCTCCTACGAGCAGTACTTC.